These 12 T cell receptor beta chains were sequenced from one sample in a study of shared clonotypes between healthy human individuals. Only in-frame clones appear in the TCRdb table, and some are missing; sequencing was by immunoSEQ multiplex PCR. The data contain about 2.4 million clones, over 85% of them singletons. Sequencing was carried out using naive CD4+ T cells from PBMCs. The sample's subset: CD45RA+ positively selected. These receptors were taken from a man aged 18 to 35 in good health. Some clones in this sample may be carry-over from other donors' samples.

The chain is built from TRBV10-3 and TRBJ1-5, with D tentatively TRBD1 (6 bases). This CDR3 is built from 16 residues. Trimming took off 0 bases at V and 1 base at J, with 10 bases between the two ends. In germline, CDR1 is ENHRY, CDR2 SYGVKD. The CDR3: CAISESPGTSNQPQHF. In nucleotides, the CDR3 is TGTGCCATCAGTGAGTCCCCAGGGACAAGCAATCAGCCCCAGCATTTT.

The chain's CDR3 is CAWSVGLNYGYTF. As DNA, the CDR3 is TGTGCCTGGAGTGTGGGCCTAAACTATGGCTACACCTTC. This chain connects TRBV30 to TRBJ1-2; unclear D gene. The germline V and J ends were trimmed by 0 bases and 2 bases, with 7 bases remaining between them. From germline, CDR1 is GTSNPN and CDR2 SVGIG (reference sequence). The CDR3 is made up of 13 amino acids.

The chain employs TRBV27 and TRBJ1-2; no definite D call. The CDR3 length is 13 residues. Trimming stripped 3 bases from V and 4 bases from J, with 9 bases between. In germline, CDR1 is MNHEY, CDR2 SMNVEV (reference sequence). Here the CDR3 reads CASSFGETYGYTF. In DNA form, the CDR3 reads TGTGCCAGCAGTTTTGGGGAAACCTATGGCTACACCTTC.

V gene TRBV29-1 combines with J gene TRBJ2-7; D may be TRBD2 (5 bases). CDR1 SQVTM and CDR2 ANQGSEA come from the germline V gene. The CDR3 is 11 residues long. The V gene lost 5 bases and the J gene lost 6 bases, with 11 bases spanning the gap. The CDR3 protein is CSVSVRVEQYF. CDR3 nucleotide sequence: TGCAGCGTTTCGGTGAGGGTCGAGCAGTACTTC.

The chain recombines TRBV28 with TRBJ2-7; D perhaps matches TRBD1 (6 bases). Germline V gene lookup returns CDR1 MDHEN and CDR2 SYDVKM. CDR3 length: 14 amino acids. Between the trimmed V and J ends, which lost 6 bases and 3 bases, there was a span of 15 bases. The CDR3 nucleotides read TGTGCCAGCAGACAAAGGGACAACCTCTACGAGCAGTACTTC. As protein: CASRQRDNLYEQYF.

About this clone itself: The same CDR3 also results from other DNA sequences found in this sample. CDR3 protein: CASSLAGGRVYNEQFF. Here the CDR3 DNA reads TGTGCCAGCAGCTTAGCGGGTGGCAGGGTTTACAATGAGCAGTTCTTC. The chain has TRBV7-9 and TRBJ2-1, with D tentatively TRBD1 (5 bases). Trimming left V 0 bases short and J 4 bases short, with 13 bases between. CDR1 and CDR2 from the germline V gene are SEHNR and FQNEAQ (reference sequence). The CDR3 has 16 residues. The variable domain in full, with the rest retrieved from reference TRBV7-9 and TRBJ2-1, is DTGVSQNPRHKITKRGQNVTFRCDPISEHNRLYWYRQTLGQGPEFLTYFQNEAQLEKSRLLSDRFSAERPKGSFSTLEIQRTEQGDSAMYLCASSLAGGRVYNEQFFGPGTRLTVL.

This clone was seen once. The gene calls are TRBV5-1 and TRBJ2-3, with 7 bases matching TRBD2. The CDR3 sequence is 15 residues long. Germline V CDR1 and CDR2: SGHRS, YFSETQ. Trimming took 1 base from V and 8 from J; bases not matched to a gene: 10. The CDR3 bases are TGCGCCAGCAGCTTGTCGGCGGGAGTAGTGGGTACGCAGTATTTT. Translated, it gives CASSLSAGVVGTQYF.

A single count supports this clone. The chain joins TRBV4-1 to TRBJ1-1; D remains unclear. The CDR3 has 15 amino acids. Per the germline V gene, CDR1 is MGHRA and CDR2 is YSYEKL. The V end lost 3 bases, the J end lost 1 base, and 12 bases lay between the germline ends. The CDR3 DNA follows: TGCGCCAGCAGCCACCTACTCGGTCAGAACACTGAAGCTTTCTTT. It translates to CASSHLLGQNTEAFF.

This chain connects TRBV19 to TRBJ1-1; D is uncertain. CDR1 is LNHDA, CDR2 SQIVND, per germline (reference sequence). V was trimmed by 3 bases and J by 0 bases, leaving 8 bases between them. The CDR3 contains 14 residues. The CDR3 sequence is CASSINGMNTEAFF. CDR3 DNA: TGTGCCAGTAGTATCAACGGGATGAACACTGAAGCTTTCTTT.

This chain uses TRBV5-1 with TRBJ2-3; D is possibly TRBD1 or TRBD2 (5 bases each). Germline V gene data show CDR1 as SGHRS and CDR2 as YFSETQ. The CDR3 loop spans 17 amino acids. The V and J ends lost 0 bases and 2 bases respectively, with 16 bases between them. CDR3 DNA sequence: TGCGCCAGCAGCTTGGCCAAATCGGGACCTTACACAGATACGCAGTATTTT. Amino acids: CASSLAKSGPYTDTQYF.

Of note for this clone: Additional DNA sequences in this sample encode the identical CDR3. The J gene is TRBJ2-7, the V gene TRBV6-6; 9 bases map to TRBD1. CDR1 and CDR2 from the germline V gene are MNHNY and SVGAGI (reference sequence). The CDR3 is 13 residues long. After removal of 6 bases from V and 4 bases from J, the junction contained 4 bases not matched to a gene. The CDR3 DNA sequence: TGTGCCAGCAGAACGACAGGGGGGTACGAGCAGTACTTC. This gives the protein CASRTTGGYEQYF.

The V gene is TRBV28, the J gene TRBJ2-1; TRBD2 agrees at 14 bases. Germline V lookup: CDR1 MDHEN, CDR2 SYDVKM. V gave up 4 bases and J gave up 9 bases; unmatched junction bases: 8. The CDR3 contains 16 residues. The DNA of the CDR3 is TGTGCCAGCAGTTCGGGACTAGCGGGAGTGTTGAGTGAGCAGTTCTTC. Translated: CASSSGLAGVLSEQFF.